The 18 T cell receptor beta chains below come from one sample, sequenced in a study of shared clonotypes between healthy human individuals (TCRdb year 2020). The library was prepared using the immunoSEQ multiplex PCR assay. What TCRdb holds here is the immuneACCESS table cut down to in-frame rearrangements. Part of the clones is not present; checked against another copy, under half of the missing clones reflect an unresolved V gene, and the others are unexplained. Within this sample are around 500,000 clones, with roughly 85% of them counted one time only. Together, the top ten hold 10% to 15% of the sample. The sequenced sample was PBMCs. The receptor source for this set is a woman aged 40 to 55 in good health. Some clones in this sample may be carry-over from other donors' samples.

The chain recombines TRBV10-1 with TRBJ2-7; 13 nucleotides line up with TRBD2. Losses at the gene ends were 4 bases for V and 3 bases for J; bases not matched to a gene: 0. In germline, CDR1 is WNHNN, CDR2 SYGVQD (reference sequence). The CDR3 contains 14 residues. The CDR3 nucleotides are TGCGCCAGCAGTGGGACTAGCGGGAGCTACGAGCAGTACTTC. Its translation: CASSGTSGSYEQYF.

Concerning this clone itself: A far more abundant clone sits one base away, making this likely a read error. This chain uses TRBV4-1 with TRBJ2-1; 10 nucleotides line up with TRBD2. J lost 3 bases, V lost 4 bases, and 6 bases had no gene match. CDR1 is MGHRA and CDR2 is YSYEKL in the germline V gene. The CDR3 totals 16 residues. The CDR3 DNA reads TGCGCCAGCAGCCGGATACTAGCGGGGAACTACAATGAGCAGTTCTTC. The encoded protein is CASSRILAGNYNEQFF.

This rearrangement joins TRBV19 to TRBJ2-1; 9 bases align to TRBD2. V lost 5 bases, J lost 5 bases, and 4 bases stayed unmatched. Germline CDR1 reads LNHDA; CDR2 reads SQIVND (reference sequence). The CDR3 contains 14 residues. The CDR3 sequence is CASSPWTSDNEQFF. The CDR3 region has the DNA TGTGCCAGTAGTCCCTGGACTAGCGACAATGAGCAGTTCTTC.

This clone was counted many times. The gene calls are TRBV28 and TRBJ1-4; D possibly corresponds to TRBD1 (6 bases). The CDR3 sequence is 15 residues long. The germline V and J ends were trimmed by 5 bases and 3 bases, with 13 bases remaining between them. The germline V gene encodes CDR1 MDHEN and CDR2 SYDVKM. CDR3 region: CASSPATGSNEKLFF. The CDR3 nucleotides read TGTGCCAGCAGTCCCGCGACAGGCTCTAATGAAAAACTGTTTTTT.

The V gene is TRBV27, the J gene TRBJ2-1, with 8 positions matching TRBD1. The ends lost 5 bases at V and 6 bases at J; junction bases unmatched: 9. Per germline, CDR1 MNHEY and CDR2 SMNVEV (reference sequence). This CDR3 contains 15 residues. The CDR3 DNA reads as TGTGCCAGCAGTCACCCCGGACAGGGCGGCAATGAGCAGTTCTTC. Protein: CASSHPGQGGNEQFF.

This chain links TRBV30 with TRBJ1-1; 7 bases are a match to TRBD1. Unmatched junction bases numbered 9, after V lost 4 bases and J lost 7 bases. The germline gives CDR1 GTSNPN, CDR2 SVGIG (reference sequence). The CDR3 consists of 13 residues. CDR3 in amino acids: CAWKIKGAVEAFF. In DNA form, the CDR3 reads TGTGCCTGGAAAATAAAGGGGGCAGTTGAAGCTTTCTTT.

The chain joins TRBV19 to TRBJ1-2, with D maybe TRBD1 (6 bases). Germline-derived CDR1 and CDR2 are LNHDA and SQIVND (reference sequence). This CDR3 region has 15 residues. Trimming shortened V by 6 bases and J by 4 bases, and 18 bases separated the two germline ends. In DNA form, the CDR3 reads TGTGCCAGTAGCCCCAGGGGCCTCACCTTCTATGGCTACACCTTC. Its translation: CASSPRGLTFYGYTF.

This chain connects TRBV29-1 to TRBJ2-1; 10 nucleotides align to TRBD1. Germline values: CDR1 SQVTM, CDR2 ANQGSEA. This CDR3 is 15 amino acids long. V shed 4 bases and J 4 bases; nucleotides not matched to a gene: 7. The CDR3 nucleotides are TGCAGCGTTGCTGGGAGGACAGGGGGGTACAATGAGCAGTTCTTC. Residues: CSVAGRTGGYNEQFF.

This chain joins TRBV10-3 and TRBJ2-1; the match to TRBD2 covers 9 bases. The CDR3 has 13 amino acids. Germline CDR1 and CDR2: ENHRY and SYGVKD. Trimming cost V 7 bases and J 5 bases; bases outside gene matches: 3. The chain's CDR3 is CAITSGKDNEQFF. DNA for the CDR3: TGTGCCATCACTAGCGGGAAGGACAATGAGCAGTTCTTC.

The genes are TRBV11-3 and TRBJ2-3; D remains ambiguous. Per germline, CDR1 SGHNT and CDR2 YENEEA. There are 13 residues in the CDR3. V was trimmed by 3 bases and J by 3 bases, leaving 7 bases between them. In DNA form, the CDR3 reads TGTGCCAGCAGCTTTTACTCTACAGATACGCAGTATTTT. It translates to CASSFYSTDTQYF.

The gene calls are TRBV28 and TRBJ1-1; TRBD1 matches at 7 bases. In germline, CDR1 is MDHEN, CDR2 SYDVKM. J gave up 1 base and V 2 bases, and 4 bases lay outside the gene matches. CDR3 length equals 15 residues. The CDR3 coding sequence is TGTGCCAGCAGTTTAGCTCACAGGGGGAACACTGAAGCTTTCTTT. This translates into CASSLAHRGNTEAFF.

This CDR3 reads CASTLKVEVDIQYF. The CDR3 nucleotides read TGTGCCAGCACCCTTAAAGTTGAGGTAGACATTCAGTACTTC. V usage is TRBV6-6 and J usage is TRBJ2-4; D uncertain. This CDR3 is 14 amino acids long. The V gene's germline CDR1 is MNHNY and CDR2 SVGAGI (reference sequence). V gave up 7 bases and J gave up 8 bases, with 18 bases separating them.

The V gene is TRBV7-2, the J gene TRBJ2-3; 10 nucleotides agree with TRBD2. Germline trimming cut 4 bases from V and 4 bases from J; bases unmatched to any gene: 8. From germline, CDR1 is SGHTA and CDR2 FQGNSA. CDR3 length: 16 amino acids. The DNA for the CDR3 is TGTGCCAGCAGCTACTTGAGCGGGAGGGGGCCAGATACGCAGTATTTT. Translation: CASSYLSGRGPDTQYF.

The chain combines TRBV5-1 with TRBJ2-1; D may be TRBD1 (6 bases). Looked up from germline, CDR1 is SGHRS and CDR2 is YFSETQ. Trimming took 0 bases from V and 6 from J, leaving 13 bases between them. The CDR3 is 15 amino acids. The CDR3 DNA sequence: TGCGCCAGCAGCTTGGCCGGGGTAGGGGGCAATGAGCAGTTCTTC. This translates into CASSLAGVGGNEQFF.

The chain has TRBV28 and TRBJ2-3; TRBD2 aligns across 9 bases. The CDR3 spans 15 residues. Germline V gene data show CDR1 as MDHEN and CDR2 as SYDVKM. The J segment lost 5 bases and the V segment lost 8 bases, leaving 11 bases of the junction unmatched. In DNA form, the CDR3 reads TGTGCCAGCCGCTTGGGCGGGAGGGATAGAGATACGCAGTATTTT. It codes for CASRLGGRDRDTQYF.

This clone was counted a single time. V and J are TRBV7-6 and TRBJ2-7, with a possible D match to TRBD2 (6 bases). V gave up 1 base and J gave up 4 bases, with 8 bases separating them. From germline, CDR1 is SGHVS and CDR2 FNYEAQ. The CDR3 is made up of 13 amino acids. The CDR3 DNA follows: TGTGCCAGCAGCTTAGGGGGGAGGTACGAGCAGTACTTC. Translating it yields CASSLGGRYEQYF.

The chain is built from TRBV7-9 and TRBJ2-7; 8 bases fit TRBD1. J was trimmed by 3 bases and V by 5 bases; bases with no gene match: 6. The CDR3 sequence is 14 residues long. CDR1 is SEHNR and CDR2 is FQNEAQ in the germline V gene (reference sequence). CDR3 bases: TGTGCCAGCAGCCAGGGGGCAGGCGGCTACGAGCAGTACTTC. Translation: CASSQGAGGYEQYF. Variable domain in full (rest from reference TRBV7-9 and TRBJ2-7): DTGVSQNPRHKITKRGQNVTFRCDPISEHNRLYWYRQTLGQGPEFLTYFQNEAQLEKSRLLSDRFSAERPKGSFSTLEIQRTEQGDSAMYLCASSQGAGGYEQYFGPGTRLTVT.

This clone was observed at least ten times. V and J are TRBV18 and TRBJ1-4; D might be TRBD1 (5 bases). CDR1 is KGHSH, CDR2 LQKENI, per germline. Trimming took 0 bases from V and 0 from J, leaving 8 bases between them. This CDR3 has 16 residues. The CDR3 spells CASSPPVGATNEKLFF. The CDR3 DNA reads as TGTGCCAGCTCACCACCGGTGGGGGCAACTAATGAAAAACTGTTTTTT. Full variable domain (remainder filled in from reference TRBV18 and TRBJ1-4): NAGVMQNPRHLVRRRGQEARLRCSPMKGHSHVYWYRQLPEEGLKFMVYLQKENIIDESGMPKERFSAEFPKEGPSILRIQQVVRGDSAAYFCASSPPVGATNEKLFFGSGTQLSVL.